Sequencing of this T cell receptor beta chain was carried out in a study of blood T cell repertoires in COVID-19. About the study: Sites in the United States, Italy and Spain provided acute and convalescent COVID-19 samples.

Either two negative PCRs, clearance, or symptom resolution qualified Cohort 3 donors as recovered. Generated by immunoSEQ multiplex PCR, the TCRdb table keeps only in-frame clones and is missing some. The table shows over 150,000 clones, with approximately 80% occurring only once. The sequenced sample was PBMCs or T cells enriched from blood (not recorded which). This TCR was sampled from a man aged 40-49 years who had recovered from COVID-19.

The CDR3 is CASSLRTGVPSGNTIYF. The CDR3 DNA reads TGTGCCAGCAGCTTACGGACAGGGGTCCCCTCTGGAAACACCATATATTTT. The chain uses TRBV4-2 and TRBJ1-3, with 9 bases aligning to TRBD1. Trimming removed 5 bases from V and 0 bases from J; junction bases left unmatched: 8. The CDR3 contains 17 residues. In germline, CDR1 is LGHNA, CDR2 YNFKEQ.